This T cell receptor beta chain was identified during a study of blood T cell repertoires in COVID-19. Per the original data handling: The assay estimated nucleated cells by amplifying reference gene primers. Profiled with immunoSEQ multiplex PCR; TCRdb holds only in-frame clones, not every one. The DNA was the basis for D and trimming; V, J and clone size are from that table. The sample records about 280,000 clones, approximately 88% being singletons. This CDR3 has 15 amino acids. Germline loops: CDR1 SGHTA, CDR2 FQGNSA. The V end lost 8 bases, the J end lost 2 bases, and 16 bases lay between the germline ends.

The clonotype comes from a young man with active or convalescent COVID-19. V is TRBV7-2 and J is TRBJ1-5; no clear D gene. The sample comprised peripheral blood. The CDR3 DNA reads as TGTGCCAGCGGGCCGGCGGGATGGGGCAATCAGCCCCAGCATTTT. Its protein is CASGPAGWGNQPQHF.